These T cell receptor beta chains were read from a single sample in a study of CD8+ T cells in alopecia areata. Clones were read by immunoSEQ multiplex PCR, and TCRdb kept only the in-frame ones, dropping some. Of roughly 250,000 clones detected, approximately 60% appear once; the ten largest clones hold 0.75% to 0.95%. Sequencing was performed on CD4+ T cells sorted from blood, taken around week 54, from a patient treated with tofacitinib. Receptors were obtained from a human donor with alopecia areata. Both conserved end residues are part of each CDR3.

V gene: TRBV2
CDR3 protein: CASSGEDEQFF

V gene: TRBV27
CDR3 protein: CASSFAAGGRETQYF

V gene: TRBV5-1
CDR3 protein: CASSYGRTYEQYF

V gene: TRBV25-1
CDR3 protein: CASRTGSGANVLTF

V gene: TRBV5-1
CDR3 protein: CASSSAGGWTEAFF

V gene: TRBV29-1
CDR3 protein: CSVEVPGPRMNTGELFF

V gene: TRBV2
CDR3 protein: CASSEESGGREQYF

V gene: TRBV6-6
CDR3 protein: CASSYSTGTGELFF

V gene: TRBV12-5
CDR3 protein: CASGLIASGKLEQYF

V gene: TRBV5-1
CDR3 protein: CASSRDRGYTF

V gene: TRBV7-3
CDR3 protein: CASSRRGTDTQYF

V gene: TRBV7-2
CDR3 protein: CASSLAHTGELFF

V gene: TRBV7-2
CDR3 protein: CASSLFVGAGQPQHF

V gene: TRBV27
CDR3 protein: CASSLSGTGVKGEQYF

V gene: TRBV5-4
CDR3 protein: CASSLKSKDQQYF

V gene: TRBV2
CDR3 protein: CASSEGESSYNSPLHF

V gene: TRBV9
CDR3 protein: CASSVGVGLGETQYF

V gene: TRBV29-1
CDR3 protein: CSVGQGTNTEAFF

V gene: TRBV9
CDR3 protein: CASSVVGGPNTGELFF

V gene: TRBV25-1
CDR3 protein: CASSEPAYGGASDEQFF

V gene: TRBV29-1
CDR3 protein: CSVCRDRIPSEAFF

V gene: TRBV27
CDR3 protein: CASSLSINRAMRETQYF

V gene: TRBV20-1
CDR3 protein: CSAEGRGAFF

V gene: TRBV29-1
CDR3 protein: CSAGDSSYEQYF

V gene: TRBV30
CDR3 protein: CAWSRGHSGNQPQHF

V gene: TRBV11-1
CDR3 protein: CASSFSGVDTEAFF

V gene: TRBV7-2
CDR3 protein: CASSETSGGAMPQFF

V gene: TRBV7-9
CDR3 protein: CASSSQGNSPLHF

V gene: TRBV11-2
CDR3 protein: CASSLEQGWNQPQHF

V gene: TRBV7-9
CDR3 protein: CASSFKTGYNEQFF

V gene: TRBV5-1
CDR3 protein: CASSPGTGQETQYF

V gene: TRBV6-1
CDR3 protein: CASRQGLFTDTQYF

V gene: TRBV18
CDR3 protein: CASSPIRDGQETQYF

V gene: TRBV4-3
CDR3 protein: CASSQSGAQETQYF

V gene: TRBV5-4
CDR3 protein: CASSLWGGDYGYTF

V gene: TRBV29-1
CDR3 protein: CSSWLGQGYEQYF

V gene: TRBV6-6
CDR3 protein: CASSDYGYTF

V gene: TRBV7-6
CDR3 protein: CASSTPQGADTQYF

V gene: TRBV6-6
CDR3 protein: CASSYQGAEETQYF

V gene: TRBV7-9
CDR3 protein: CASSLEGGINSPLHF

V gene: TRBV27
CDR3 protein: CASTSGDSNQPQHF

V gene: TRBV6-6
CDR3 protein: CASSYVGGLQFF

V gene: TRBV7-8
CDR3 protein: CASSLGEKRGDGGVTDTQYF

V gene: TRBV10-3
CDR3 protein: CAISGGMARNSPLHF

V gene: TRBV5-4
CDR3 protein: CASSLAADSTYEQYF

V gene: TRBV27
CDR3 protein: CASVQGKGSNQPQHF

V gene: TRBV30
CDR3 protein: CAWSAGSGYTF

V gene: TRBV9
CDR3 protein: CASSDKGLAGINTGELFF

V gene: TRBV9
CDR3 protein: CASSVGPTSADGYTF

V gene: TRBV29-1
CDR3 protein: CSVDQAGQVAEQYF

V gene: TRBV25-1
CDR3 protein: CASSEYQGSEKQYF

V gene: TRBV5-1
CDR3 protein: CASSLGLTYEQYF